The rows below give T cell receptor beta chains drawn from one sample of a study of blood T cells in healthy people across ages. MiXCR was run by TCRdb on the 5' RACE reads, yielding one entry per CDR3 protein. The data show hundreds of thousands of distinct CDR3 sequences, approximately 49% seen once. The sequenced sample consisted of blood. The source of these receptors is a woman aged 55-75 years in good health. CDR3s include the opening cysteine and the closing phenylalanine or tryptophan. The D gene is left open where the match is weak. Size values are once, few and many counts, or a class for expanded clones, and some rows have none.

>-|TRBV18|-|TRBJ2-7
TGTGCCAGCTCACCACAGGACAGCCTCTACGAGCAGTACTTC
CASSPQDSLYEQYF
>once|TRBV12-3/TRBV12-4|-|TRBJ2-5
TGTGCCAGCAGTTTGGGGCAGGGTGAGGGGCAAGAGACCCAGTACTTC
CASSLGQGEGQETQYF
>-|TRBV6-1|-|TRBJ1-2
TGTGCCAGCAGCCGACAGACAAACTATGGCTACACCTTC
CASSRQTNYGYTF
>few|TRBV7-2|-|TRBJ2-7
TGTGCCAGCAGCTTAGATCCTCCAGGGCGCCACGAGCAGTACTTC
CASSLDPPGRHEQYF
>-|TRBV6-5|-|TRBJ2-4
TGTGCCAGCAGTTACTCGTCCAGGCAGTACTTC
CASSYSSRQYF
>few|TRBV15|-|TRBJ1-2
TGTGCCACCAGCAGAGGGGGGCAAGGCTATGGCTACACCTTC
CATSRGGQGYGYTF
>few|TRBV10-3|TRBD1|TRBJ2-5
TGTGCCATCAGGCAAACAGGGGGCGGGGAAGAGACCCAGTACTTC
CAIRQTGGGEETQYF
>once|TRBV29-1|-|TRBJ1-1
TGCAGCGTTGTCCGCGACAGAAACACTGAAGCTTTCTTT
CSVVRDRNTEAFF
>-|TRBV7-2|TRBD2|TRBJ2-3
TGTGCCAGCAGCTTATTGGGACTAGCGGGAGCATTGGGTGGAGATACGCAGTATTTT
CASSLLGLAGALGGDTQYF
>few|TRBV7-9|-|TRBJ2-3
TGTGCCAGCAGGGAGGGGACTGACGATACGCAGTATTTT
CASREGTDDTQYF
>-|TRBV20-1|TRBD1|TRBJ2-3
TGCAGTGCCCCGGGACAGTTGAGCACAGATACGCAGTATTTT
CSAPGQLSTDTQYF
>-|TRBV6-2/TRBV6-3|-|TRBJ2-7
TGTGCCAGCAGTACGACAGGAGTCTACGAGCAGTACTTC
CASSTTGVYEQYF
>-|TRBV10-3|-|TRBJ1-1
TGTGCCGCCATGACTAGTCCGGGAACGAAGAACACTGAAGCTTTCTTT
CAAMTSPGTKNTEAFF
>-|TRBV7-2|TRBD2|TRBJ2-1
TGTGCCAGCAGCTTAGGATCGGGACTAGTCTACAATGAGCAGTTCTTC
CASSLGSGLVYNEQFF
>-|TRBV28|-|TRBJ2-4
TGTGCCAGCAGTTCCAGACAGGCACGACAGTACTTC
CASSSRQARQYF
>-|TRBV20-1|-|TRBJ1-5
TGCAGTGCTAGAAACCGAGGGGGGTTTTGGATTCAGCCCCAGCATTTT
CSARNRGGFWIQPQHF
>-|TRBV20-1|-|TRBJ2-5
TGCAGTGCTAGTCTGGGCCAAGAGACCCAGTACTTC
CSASLGQETQYF
>-|TRBV20-1|-|TRBJ1-2
TGCAGTGCTAGAGACGCCGGGACTCAGGAGGGCTACACCTTC
CSARDAGTQEGYTF
>-|TRBV7-2|TRBD1|TRBJ1-3
TGTGCCAGCAGCAGGGACAGGGTCTCTGGAAACACCATATATTTT
CASSRDRVSGNTIYF
>-|TRBV20-1|TRBD1|TRBJ2-7
TGCAGTGCTAGAGTGGGACAGGGACGAAACGAGCAGTACTTC
CSARVGQGRNEQYF
>few|TRBV2|-|TRBJ2-7
TGTGCCAGCAGTCCTACCGACAGCTCCTACGAGCAGTACTTC
CASSPTDSSYEQYF
>-|TRBV6-2/TRBV6-3|-|TRBJ1-5
TGTGCCAGCAGTTACGAACACTATCAGCCCCAGCATTTT
CASSYEHYQPQHF
>-|TRBV3-1|TRBD2|TRBJ2-1
TGTGCCAGCAGCCCCCAGCGGGGGGACAATGAGCAGTTCTTC
CASSPQRGDNEQFF
>-|TRBV7-2|TRBD2|TRBJ2-4
TGTGCCAGCAGCTTAGCCGGACTAGCGGGAGATAAGTACTTC
CASSLAGLAGDKYF
>many|TRBV2|TRBD2|TRBJ2-5
TGTGCCAGCAGCGGGGGACTAGCGCCGAGAGAGACCCAGTACTTC
CASSGGLAPRETQYF
>-|TRBV10-3|-|TRBJ2-1
TGTGCCATCAGTGACCCCTCTTTGCGGGAGCAGTTCTTC
CAISDPSLREQFF
>many|TRBV11-1|-|TRBJ2-3
TGTGCCAGCAGCCACGAAAAGAGGAGGAACACGCAGTATTTT
CASSHEKRRNTQYF
>-|TRBV4-3|TRBD2|TRBJ2-4
TGCGCCAGCAGCCAAGAGGCGGGAGGGGACTTAGCCAAAAACATTCAGTACTTC
CASSQEAGGDLAKNIQYF
>-|TRBV20-1|-|TRBJ2-7
TGCAATGTCGGGACGGTTAATGAGCAGTACTTC
CNVGTVNEQYF
>few|TRBV7-3|-|TRBJ2-6
TGTGCCAGCAGCTTAATTTCTGGGGCCAACGTCCTGACTTTC
CASSLISGANVLTF
>few|TRBV29-1|TRBD1|TRBJ2-5
TGCAGCGTGGGGACAGGGAAAGAGACCCAGTACTTC
CSVGTGKETQYF
>-|TRBV10-3|-|TRBJ2-7
TGTGCCACAGAGGGCGGGGCGAGCCTCCAGTACTTC
CATEGGASLQYF
>few|TRBV29-1|TRBD2|TRBJ2-1
TGCAGCGTTGGATCGGGCAGCGGGGTGGGGTACAATGAGCAGTTCTTC
CSVGSGSGVGYNEQFF
>few|TRBV6-6|TRBD2|TRBJ2-7
TGTGCCAGCGGGCCTAGCGGGAGTAGGTACGAGCAGTACTTC
CASGPSGSRYEQYF
>-|TRBV7-3|TRBD2|TRBJ2-7
TGTGCCAGCAGCTTAAGCGGGGAGGGCTACGAGCAGTACTTC
CASSLSGEGYEQYF
>many|TRBV7-9|-|TRBJ2-7
TGTGCCAGCAGCTTGTCCGGGACAATCGGAGCCTACGAGCAGTACTTC
CASSLSGTIGAYEQYF
>few|TRBV12-2|-|TRBJ2-7
TGTGCAAGTCGCGCTCGGACTTACTACGAGCAGTACTTC
CASRARTYYEQYF
>-|TRBV12-3/TRBV12-4|TRBD2|TRBJ2-7
TGTGCCAGCAGTCCGGGACTAGCGGGAGCGGGGGTCGAGCAGTACTTC
CASSPGLAGAGVEQYF
>-|TRBV2|-|TRBJ1-2
TGTGCCAGCAGGGCTCAGGGAGGGGGACGTGGGGGCTATGGCTACACCTTC
CASRAQGGGRGGYGYTF
>-|TRBV24-1|-|TRBJ2-3
TGTGCCACCAGTGCCCCAGCCGGGGCACTCCCAGATACGCAGTATTTT
CATSAPAGALPDTQYF
>-|TRBV30|-|TRBJ1-4
TGTGCCTGGAATCAGGAGATAACTGAAAAACTGTTTTTT
CAWNQEITEKLFF
>-|TRBV3-1|-|TRBJ2-3
TGTGCCAGCACCGACTTATACACAGATACGCAGTATTTT
CASTDLYTDTQYF
>-|TRBV20-1|-|TRBJ1-5
TGCAGTGCCAAACCTTGGGGCGTTGGCAATCAGCCCCAGCATTTT
CSAKPWGVGNQPQHF